The 8 T cell receptor beta chains below come from one sample, sequenced in a study of blood T cell repertoires in COVID-19. TCRdb keeps only in-frame clones here, not all; method: immunoSEQ multiplex PCR. The repertoire includes over 200,000 clones, approximately 90% of them detected once, and approximately 2.4% sits in the top ten. Sequencing used peripheral blood. Receptor source: a man in his thirties or forties with COVID-19, enrolled during active disease.

This chain connects TRBV6-1 to TRBJ2-2; 7 positions match TRBD1. The CDR3 totals 20 residues. Trimming cost V 1 base and J 0 bases; bases outside gene matches: 14. Germline CDR1 is MNHNS and CDR2 is SASEGT. The CDR3 loop reads CASSEGAGLVGTANTGELFF. The CDR3 bases are TGTGCCAGCAGTGAAGGCGCGGGTTTGGTCGGGACAGCGAACACCGGGGAGCTGTTTTTT.

A single count supports this clone. The CDR3 loop is CASSPTGAGNTIYF. CDR3 DNA sequence: TGTGCCAGCAGCCCAACAGGGGCTGGAAACACCATATATTTT. The rearrangement links TRBV7-2 to TRBJ1-3, with 7 bases lining up with TRBD1. With V trimmed by 5 bases and J by 2 bases, 3 bases remained unmatched. The CDR3 sequence is 14 residues long. CDR1 and CDR2 (germline): SGHTA, FQGNSA.

The gene calls are TRBV6-5 and TRBJ1-2; D not resolved. The CDR3 is 15 residues long. Trimming stripped 4 bases from V and 6 bases from J, with 18 bases between. Germline V gives CDR1 MNHEY, CDR2 SVGAGI. CDR3 bases: TGTGCCAGCAGTTCGGTCGAAGCAGCGGTCGATGGCTACACCTTC. Residues: CASSSVEAAVDGYTF.

This clone was picked up one time. The chain combines TRBV9 with TRBJ1-2; 7 bases align to TRBD1. Germline V CDR1 and CDR2: SGDLS, YYNGEE. The CDR3 totals 16 residues. J lost 4 bases, V lost 4 bases, and 13 bases had no gene match. For the CDR3, the DNA is TGTGCCAGCAGCTCCGATGCAGGGGGTGCGGGCTATGGCTACACCTTC. Translating it yields CASSSDAGGAGYGYTF.

The rearrangement links TRBV14 to TRBJ2-4, with TRBD1 as a possible D gene (5 bases). The germline gives CDR1 SGHDN, CDR2 FVKESK. Trimming cost V 3 bases and J 1 base, with 7 bases left between them. The length of the CDR3 is 14 residues. The CDR3 region has the DNA TGTGCCAGCAGCCAGGGGCCGGCCAAAAACATTCAGTACTTC. Encoded protein: CASSQGPAKNIQYF. Filled out from reference TRBV14 and TRBJ2-4, the complete variable domain reads EAGVTQFPSHSVIEKGQTVTLRCDPISGHDNLYWYRRVMGKEIKFLLHFVKESKQDESGMPNNRFLAERTGGTYSTLKVQPAELEDSGVYFCASSQGPAKNIQYFGAGTRLSVL.

This chain links TRBV11-1 with TRBJ1-2, with a tentative D call TRBD1 (5 bases). The germline CDR1 and CDR2 sequences are SGHAT and FQDESV (reference sequence). Trimming took off 4 bases at V and 0 bases at J, with 9 bases between the two ends. The CDR3 totals 14 residues. The CDR3 sequence is CASSWEGTNYGYTF. The CDR3, as DNA: TGTGCCAGCAGCTGGGAGGGGACTAACTATGGCTACACCTTC.

The V call is TRBV6-5, the J call TRBJ2-7; 7 positions agree with TRBD1. The junction had 2 bases not matched to a gene; V was cut back by 2 bases and J by 1 base. CDR1 is MNHEY, CDR2 SVGAGI, per germline. This CDR3 comprises 14 residues. CDR3 bases: TGTGCCAGCAGTTACGACAGGGAGTCCTACGAGCAGTACTTC. Translation: CASSYDRESYEQYF.

The J gene is TRBJ1-1, the V gene TRBV18, with no clear D. Trimming took 3 bases from V and 2 from J, leaving 4 bases between them. The CDR3 has 12 amino acids. In germline, CDR1 is KGHSH, CDR2 LQKENI. The CDR3 sequence is CASSPTNTEAFF. The CDR3 coding sequence is TGTGCCAGCTCACCCACAAACACTGAAGCTTTCTTT.